These 30 T cell receptor beta chains originate from one sample sequenced in a study of T cells after yellow fever vaccination. From the 5' RACE reads, TCRdb called clonotypes with MiXCR, one entry per CDR3 protein. The sample shows under 700,000 distinct CDR3 sequences, around a sixth of them seen only once. The sequences come from PBMCs, collected 5 days after the first yellow fever vaccination. These receptors originate from a young man who received the YFV17D yellow fever vaccine.

The chain employs TRBV4-3 and TRBJ2-3; D is undetermined. Germline V lookup: CDR1 LGHNA, CDR2 YSLEER. The CDR3 loop spans 15 amino acids. The V gene lost 4 bases and the J gene lost 1 base, with 12 bases spanning the gap. The CDR3 protein is CASSLLEERTDTQYF. The CDR3 region has the DNA TGCGCCAGCAGCCTCTTAGAGGAACGCACAGATACGCAGTATTTT.

This clonotype was picked up a small number of times. The gene calls are TRBV7-3 and TRBJ2-3; 9 nucleotides line up with TRBD2. After removal of 0 bases from V and 1 base from J, the junction contained 5 bases not matched to a gene. Germline V gives CDR1 SGHTA, CDR2 FQGTGA. This CDR3 spans 17 amino acids. CDR3 residues: CASSLTGGGRGTDTQYF. The DNA of the CDR3 is TGTGCCAGCAGCTTAACGGGGGGCGGGAGGGGCACAGATACGCAGTATTTT.

This clonotype was picked up a small number of times. This chain links TRBV5-5 with TRBJ1-1; D not resolved. The CDR3 consists of 16 residues. Deletions cut 6 bases from V and 1 base from J, with 19 bases between. The germline CDR1 and CDR2 sequences are SGHKS and YYEKEE (reference sequence). The CDR3 DNA sequence: TGTGCCAGCAACACTTTCCGAGGTCGGGGGAACACTGAAGCTTTCTTT. Translating gives CASNTFRGRGNTEAFF.

This clonotype has more than one count but fewer than ten. V gene TRBV5-1 combines with J gene TRBJ2-7; D is perhaps TRBD2 (7 bases). With 0 bases removed from V and 3 bases from J, the gap between germline ends came to 10 bases. The germline CDR1 and CDR2 sequences are SGHRS and YFSETQ. This CDR3 has 14 residues. CDR3 DNA: TGCGCCAGCAGCTTGGCCGGGGGGCACTACGAGCAGTACGTC. This sequence encodes CASSLAGGHYEQYV.

Only a few counts were recorded for this clonotype. V gene TRBV6-1 combines with J gene TRBJ1-6, with 10 bases identical to TRBD1. V was pared by 6 bases and J by 5 bases, with 4 bases of the junction left unmatched. Germline-derived CDR1 and CDR2 are MNHNS and SASEGT. The CDR3 is 15 amino acids. As DNA, the CDR3 is TGTGCCAGCAGAAGACAGGGGGCTAATAATTCACCCCTCCACTTT. Translating it yields CASRRQGANNSPLHF.

This clonotype was seen at least ten times. The chain employs TRBV20-1 and TRBJ2-1; D remains ambiguous. V dropped 5 bases and J dropped 0 bases, with 8 bases sitting between them. CDR1 is DFQATT, CDR2 SNEGSKA, per germline (reference sequence). The CDR3 length is 13 residues. CDR3 nucleotide sequence: TGCAGTGCTGGCCGCGGCTCCTACAATGAGCAGTTCTTC. Its protein is CSAGRGSYNEQFF.

The rearrangement uses TRBV20-1 and TRBJ2-1; 8 bases match TRBD2. This CDR3 comprises 15 residues. The ends lost 3 bases at V and 5 bases at J; junction bases unmatched: 9. CDR1 and CDR2 from the germline V gene are DFQATT and SNEGSKA (reference sequence). DNA for the CDR3: TGCAGTGCTAGTCTCGCCGGGGGGGCAGACAATGAGCAGTTCTTC. Its translation: CSASLAGGADNEQFF.

The sample holds a few counts of this clonotype. The chain has TRBV7-3 and TRBJ2-3; 7 nucleotides agree with TRBD2. Germline V gene data show CDR1 as SGHTA and CDR2 as FQGTGA. V trimming: 5 bases; J trimming: 4 bases; junction bases outside the gene matches: 6. The CDR3 has 14 amino acids. Here the CDR3 reads CASSLVGGSDTQYF. CDR3 nucleotides: TGTGCCAGCAGCCTCGTGGGGGGGTCAGATACGCAGTATTTT.

The V and J genes are TRBV5-5 and TRBJ1-1; the D gene is possibly TRBD1 (5 bases). CDR1 and CDR2 from the germline V gene are SGHKS and YYEKEE (reference sequence). The CDR3 covers 13 residues. V was clipped by 6 bases and J by 4 bases, with 13 bases between them. Here the CDR3 DNA reads TGTGCCAGCATGCGGGGTCAGGGCACTGAAGCTTTCTTT. Its protein product is CASMRGQGTEAFF. Based on the CDR3 plus reference TRBV5-5 and TRBJ1-1, the full variable domain is DAGVTQSPTHLIKTRGQQVTLRCSPISGHKSVSWYQQVLGQGPQFIFQYYEKEERGRGNFPDRFSARQFPNYSSELNVNALLLGDSALYLCASMRGQGTEAFFGQGTRLTVV.

The genes are TRBV29-1 and TRBJ2-1, with D unclear. Looked up from germline, CDR1 is SQVTM and CDR2 is ANQGSEA. This CDR3 region has 14 residues. V lost 3 bases and J 3 bases, leaving 12 bases between the germline ends. CDR3 protein: CSVETQSNYNEQFF. DNA of the CDR3: TGCAGCGTTGAGACTCAATCAAACTACAATGAGCAGTTCTTC.

The chain links TRBV5-4 to TRBJ1-1; TRBD1 matches 11 bases. Germline lookup yields CDR1 SGHNT and CDR2 YYREEE (reference sequence). Trimming cost V 7 bases and J 1 base; bases outside gene matches: 0. This CDR3 is built from 13 residues. In nucleotides, the CDR3 is TGTGCCAGCGGACAGGGGGCGAACACTGAAGCTTTCTTT. Translating gives CASGQGANTEAFF. Full variable domain (missing parts from reference TRBV5-4 and TRBJ1-1): ETGVTQSPTHLIKTRGQQVTLRCSSQSGHNTVSWYQQALGQGPQFIFQYYREEENGRGNFPPRFSGLQFPNYSSELNVNALELDDSALYLCASGQGANTEAFFGQGTRLTVV.

A few counts support this clonotype. V gene TRBV9 combines with J gene TRBJ1-4, with D maybe TRBD1 (5 bases). V was shortened by 4 bases and J by 3 bases, with 16 bases between the two germline ends. Germline-derived CDR1 and CDR2 are SGDLS and YYNGEE. The CDR3 has 16 residues. The CDR3: CASSPRGGKPNEKLFF. In DNA form, the CDR3 reads TGTGCCAGCAGCCCCCGTGGGGGAAAACCTAATGAAAAACTGTTTTTT. The full variable domain, in which reference TRBV9 and TRBJ1-4 provide the parts outside the CDR3, is DSGVTQTPKHLITATGQRVTLRCSPRSGDLSVYWYQQSLDQGLQFLIQYYNGEERAKGNILERFSAQQFPDLHSELNLSSLELGDSALYFCASSPRGGKPNEKLFFGSGTQLSVL.

This clonotype was seen repeatedly, ten times or more. The chain links TRBV5-1 to TRBJ1-1, with D perhaps TRBD1 (6 bases). Germline CDR1 is SGHRS and CDR2 is YFSETQ. V was clipped by 1 base and J by 4 bases, with 11 bases between them. CDR3 length: 14 amino acids. CDR3 loop: CASSLRGRVTEAFF. The CDR3 nucleotides are TGCGCCAGCAGCTTGAGGGGGAGGGTCACTGAAGCTTTCTTT.

The J gene is TRBJ2-7, the V gene TRBV10-3; the match to TRBD1 covers 7 bases. Trimming at V came to 11 bases and at J to 0 bases, leaving 4 bases not matched to a gene. The germline V gene has CDR1 ENHRY and CDR2 SYGVKD. The CDR3 contains 12 residues. The CDR3 DNA is TGTGCCTCCGGGGACAGCTCCTACGAGCAGTACGTC. As protein: CASGDSSYEQYV.

This clonotype was recorded a few times. This chain uses TRBV6-1 with TRBJ1-5; 8 bases agree with TRBD1. CDR1 is MNHNS, CDR2 SASEGT, per germline. The CDR3 is made up of 15 amino acids. The trim removed 4 bases at V and 5 bases at J, leaving 7 bases unmatched. In nucleotides, the CDR3 is TGTGCCAGCAGTGCCCAGGGGGCCTGGCATCAGCCCCAGCATTTT. Its protein product is CASSAQGAWHQPQHF.

The chain has TRBV20-1 and TRBJ1-4; no clear D. Germline assignment: CDR1 DFQATT and CDR2 SNEGSKA (reference sequence). V was trimmed by 6 bases and J by 3 bases, leaving 17 bases between them. The CDR3 has 15 amino acids. The CDR3: CSALNVGNANEKLFF. The CDR3 region has the DNA TGCAGTGCCCTAAATGTGGGAAACGCTAATGAAAAACTGTTTTTT.

The chain couples TRBV12-3 or TRBV12-4 to TRBJ1-2, with 7 bases lining up with TRBD1. Trimming at V came to 5 bases and at J to 0 bases, leaving 9 bases not matched to a gene. The CDR3 contains 16 residues. The CDR3 sequence: CASSGRRQGSNYGYTF. CDR3 DNA sequence: TGTGCCAGCAGTGGCCGGAGACAGGGCTCTAACTATGGCTACACCTTC.

This chain links TRBV7-9 with TRBJ2-1; a possible D gene is TRBD1 (6 bases). The CDR3 loop spans 15 amino acids. The germline V gene encodes CDR1 SEHNR and CDR2 FQNEAQ (reference sequence). With 5 bases removed from V and 3 bases from J, the gap between germline ends came to 14 bases. CDR3 loop: CASSPRTVFYNEQFF. As DNA, the CDR3 is TGTGCCAGCAGCCCAAGGACAGTTTTCTACAATGAGCAGTTCTTC.

V is TRBV5-1 and J is TRBJ2-1; D not certain. The V gene's germline CDR1 is SGHRS and CDR2 YFSETQ. CDR3 size: 14 residues. V was trimmed by 3 bases and J by 6 bases, leaving 13 bases between them. For the CDR3, the DNA is TGCGCCAGCAGCTGGGCCCCCGGAAGCAATGAGCAGTTCTTC. Translated, it gives CASSWAPGSNEQFF.

The chain uses TRBV6-1 and TRBJ2-7, with 11 bases lining up with TRBD2. The V and J ends lost 6 bases and 7 bases, in that order; junction bases with no gene match: 11. Germline V lookup: CDR1 MNHNS, CDR2 SASEGT. This CDR3 contains 15 residues. In DNA form, the CDR3 reads TGTGCCAGCAGCCCCACTAGCGGGGGAACTGGGGAGCAGTACTTC. Protein product: CASSPTSGGTGEQYF.

This clonotype occurred a few times. The chain links TRBV4-2 to TRBJ1-2; unclear D gene. Trimming removed 2 bases from V and 8 bases from J, with 6 bases in between. The CDR3 runs to 11 residues. Germline CDR1 reads LGHNA; CDR2 reads YNFKEQ. The CDR3 DNA is TGTGCCAGCAGCCAAAACCGGGGCTACACCTTC. Its translation is CASSQNRGYTF.

This clonotype has only a few counts. V usage is TRBV19 and J usage is TRBJ2-1; D is unclear. This CDR3 contains 15 residues. Trimming left V 2 bases short and J 8 bases short, with 16 bases between. Germline CDR1 is LNHDA and CDR2 is SQIVND (reference sequence). CDR3 protein: CASSINGLGRDEQFF. The CDR3 region has the DNA TGTGCCAGTAGTATAAATGGATTGGGTAGGGATGAGCAGTTCTTC.

The chain joins TRBV5-1 to TRBJ1-5; no clear D gene. Germline lookup yields CDR1 SGHRS and CDR2 YFSETQ. The CDR3 is 15 residues long. Trimming took 2 bases from V and 4 from J, leaving 13 bases between them. The CDR3 DNA is TGCGCCAGCAGCTTATCCTCCAGTGAGAATCAGCCCCAGCATTTT. Protein sequence: CASSLSSSENQPQHF.

This clonotype was seen only a few times. The rearrangement uses TRBV6-2 or TRBV6-3 and TRBJ2-1; TRBD1 might be the D (6 bases). Trimming cost V 6 bases and J 2 bases, with 17 bases left between them. Per germline, CDR1 MNHEY and CDR2 SVGEGT. The CDR3 is 16 residues long. CDR3 DNA: TGTGCCAGCAGACTACTTGGGGGCCCCACCTACAATGAGCAGTTCTTC. Residues: CASRLLGGPTYNEQFF.

As for this clonotype: Given a much more abundant clone one base away, this may be a read error. The J gene is TRBJ1-4, the V gene TRBV5-1; D gene ambiguous. The CDR3 runs 14 residues. Germline V lookup: CDR1 SGHRS, CDR2 YFSETQ. Here the CDR3 reads CASSFRGTDEKLFF. The CDR3 DNA sequence: TGCGCCAGCAGCTTTCGGGGAACTGATGAAAAACTGTTTTTT.

The chain has TRBV7-9 and TRBJ1-1; 8 nucleotides agree with TRBD1. Germline V gene sequence: CDR1 SEHNR, CDR2 FQNEAQ (reference sequence). The CDR3 runs to 13 residues. The V gene end was trimmed by 5 bases and the J gene end by 4 bases; junction bases not matched to a gene: 3. The CDR3 loop reads CASSDDRGTEAFF. The CDR3 DNA reads as TGTGCCAGCAGCGATGACAGGGGCACTGAAGCTTTCTTT.

The chain has TRBV6-2 or TRBV6-3 and TRBJ2-1; perhaps TRBD2 as D (6 bases). The CDR3 is made up of 18 amino acids. From germline, CDR1 is MNHEY and CDR2 SVGEGT. Trimming shortened V by 4 bases and J by 6 bases, and 25 bases separated the two germline ends. The DNA for the CDR3 is TGTGCCAGCAGTTCCAACCTTGGGACTGGGGTTGGGGGCAATGAGCAGTTCTTC. Its protein product is CASSSNLGTGVGGNEQFF.

This chain uses TRBV6-1 with TRBJ2-3, with TRBD1 matching 11 bases. V lost 1 base and J lost 4; bases outside the gene matches: 1. Germline V gene lookup returns CDR1 MNHNS and CDR2 SASEGT. This CDR3 has 15 amino acids. CDR3 nucleotide sequence: TGTGCCAGCAGTGAAGGGACAGGGGGCGCAGATACGCAGTATTTT. It yields the protein CASSEGTGGADTQYF.

V usage is TRBV5-5 and J usage is TRBJ2-2; D is ambiguous. This CDR3 contains 14 residues. In germline, CDR1 is SGHKS, CDR2 YYEKEE (reference sequence). Trimming stripped 9 bases from V and 7 bases from J, with 19 bases between. In nucleotides, the CDR3 is TGTGCCATGAGCTTTGGGCGCCTCTGCGGGGAGCTGTTTTTT. Translated, it gives CAMSFGRLCGELFF.

This chain uses TRBV7-6 with TRBJ2-5, with 8 bases fitting TRBD1. V trimming: 1 base; J trimming: 5 bases; junction bases outside the gene matches: 6. The germline gives CDR1 SGHVS, CDR2 FNYEAQ. The CDR3 loop spans 15 amino acids. The CDR3: CASSLGTGSDETQYF. The DNA for the CDR3 is TGTGCCAGCAGCTTAGGGACAGGGTCGGACGAGACCCAGTACTTC. The variable domain in full, with the rest retrieved from reference TRBV7-6 and TRBJ2-5, is GAGVSQSPRYKVTKRGQDVALRCDPISGHVSLYWYRQALGQGPEFLTYFNYEAQQDKSGLPNDRFSAERPEGSISTLTIQRTEQRDSAMYRCASSLGTGSDETQYFGPGTRLLVL.